This T cell receptor (beta chain) came from a study of T cells after yellow fever vaccination. About the study: Each low-cell-number fraction was prepared by means of SMART-Seq v4 Ultra Low Input. The study, taken as a whole, reports: Clones that expanded after primary vaccination mostly reappeared after the booster (just under 98% CD4, 80% to 90% CD8). CD4 and CD8 compartments shared a small share of clonotypes.

Template-switching 5'RACE yielded the TCR cDNA; a universal primer site and UMIs were added in the process. TCRdb passed the 5' RACE reads through MiXCR, listing each CDR3 protein once. The data show 70,000 or so distinct CDR3 sequences, 4.5% to 7.5% seen once. Trimming pared 3 bases from V and 3 bases from J, leaving 13 bases between. The CDR3 is 15 amino acids. The germline V gene has CDR1 KGHSH and CDR2 LQKENI. This clonotype was counted at least ten times. Its antigen is currently unknown. The rearrangement uses TRBV18 and TRBJ2-3; D not certain. The input for sequencing was CD4+ T cells sorted from PBMCs, taken roughly 14 days after the first yellow fever vaccination. This clonotype was sampled from a man aged 18 to 30 who received the YFV17D yellow fever vaccine. CDR3 in amino acids: CASSPPVHRTDTQYF. The CDR3 DNA reads TGTGCCAGCTCACCGCCGGTCCACCGGACAGATACGCAGTATTTT.